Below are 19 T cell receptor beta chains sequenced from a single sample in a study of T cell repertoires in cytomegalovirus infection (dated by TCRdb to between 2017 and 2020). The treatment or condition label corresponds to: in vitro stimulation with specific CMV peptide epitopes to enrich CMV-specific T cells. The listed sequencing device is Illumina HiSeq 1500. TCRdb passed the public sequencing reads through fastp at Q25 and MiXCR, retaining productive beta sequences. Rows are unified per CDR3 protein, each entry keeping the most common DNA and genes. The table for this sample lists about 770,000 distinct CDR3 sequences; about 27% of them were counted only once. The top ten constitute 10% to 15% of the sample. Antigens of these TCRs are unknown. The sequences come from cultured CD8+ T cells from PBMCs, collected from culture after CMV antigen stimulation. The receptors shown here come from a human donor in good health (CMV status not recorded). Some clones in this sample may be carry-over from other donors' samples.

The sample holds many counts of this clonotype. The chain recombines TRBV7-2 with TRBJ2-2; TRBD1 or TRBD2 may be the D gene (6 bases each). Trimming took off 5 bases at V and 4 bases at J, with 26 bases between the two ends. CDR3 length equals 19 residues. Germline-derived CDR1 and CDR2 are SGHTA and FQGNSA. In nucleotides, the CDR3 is TGTGCCAGCAGCCTCACAGCCCATGGTGGGGGGCTTGGCACCGGGGAGCTGTTTTTT. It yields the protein CASSLTAHGGGLGTGELFF.

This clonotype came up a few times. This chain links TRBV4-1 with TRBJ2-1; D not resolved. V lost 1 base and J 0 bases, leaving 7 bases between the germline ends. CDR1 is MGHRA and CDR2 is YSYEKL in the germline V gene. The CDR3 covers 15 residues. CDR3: CASSQASSSYNEQFF. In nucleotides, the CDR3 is TGCGCCAGCAGCCAAGCGTCCAGCTCCTACAATGAGCAGTTCTTC.

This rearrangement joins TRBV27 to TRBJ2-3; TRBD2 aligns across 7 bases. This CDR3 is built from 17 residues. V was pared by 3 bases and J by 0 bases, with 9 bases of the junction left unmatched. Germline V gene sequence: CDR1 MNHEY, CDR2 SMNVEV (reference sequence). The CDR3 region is CASSFYSAGGSTDTQYF. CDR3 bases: TGTGCCAGCAGTTTTTATTCGGCCGGGGGGAGCACAGATACGCAGTATTTT.

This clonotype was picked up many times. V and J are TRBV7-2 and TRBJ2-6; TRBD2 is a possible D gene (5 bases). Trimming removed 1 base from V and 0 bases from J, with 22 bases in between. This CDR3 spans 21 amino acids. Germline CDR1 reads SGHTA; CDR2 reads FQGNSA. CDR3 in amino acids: CASSLVGIWLFSDSGANVLTF. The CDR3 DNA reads TGTGCCAGCAGCTTAGTCGGGATTTGGCTTTTCTCCGACTCTGGGGCCAACGTCCTGACTTTC.

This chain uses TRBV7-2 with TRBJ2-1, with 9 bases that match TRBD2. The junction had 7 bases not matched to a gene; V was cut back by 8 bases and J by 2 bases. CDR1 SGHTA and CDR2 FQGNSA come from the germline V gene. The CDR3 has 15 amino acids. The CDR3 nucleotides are TGTGCCAGCGGCCATAGCGGGGGCGCCTACAATGAGCAGTTCTTC. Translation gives CASGHSGGAYNEQFF. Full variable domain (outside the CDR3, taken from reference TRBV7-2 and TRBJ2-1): GAGVSQSPSNKVTEKGKDVELRCDPISGHTALYWYRQSLGQGLEFLIYFQGNSAPDKSGLPSDRFSAERTGGSVSTLTIQRTQQEDSAVYLCASGHSGGAYNEQFFGPGTRLTVL.

The CDR3 sequence is CATTDTGELFF. DNA for the CDR3: TGTGCCACGACAGACACCGGGGAGCTGTTTTTT. The rearrangement joins TRBV7-3 to TRBJ2-2, with D maybe TRBD1 (5 bases). The CDR3 totals 11 residues. V lost 10 bases and J lost 3, with 6 bases in between. Germline-derived CDR1 and CDR2 are SGHTA and FQGTGA.

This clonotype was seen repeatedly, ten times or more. CDR3 region: CASSDVLNTGELFF. DNA for the CDR3: TGTGCCAGCAGCGACGTCCTGAACACCGGGGAGCTGTTTTTT. This chain uses TRBV7-9 with TRBJ2-2; D remains ambiguous. The CDR3 contains 14 residues. Between the trimmed V and J ends, which lost 5 bases and 1 base, there was a span of 8 bases. Germline loops: CDR1 SEHNR, CDR2 FQNEAQ (reference sequence). The whole variable domain, remainder taken from reference TRBV7-9 and TRBJ2-2, is DTGVSQNPRHKITKRGQNVTFRCDPISEHNRLYWYRQTLGQGPEFLTYFQNEAQLEKSRLLSDRFSAERPKGSFSTLEIQRTEQGDSAMYLCASSDVLNTGELFFGEGSRLTVL.

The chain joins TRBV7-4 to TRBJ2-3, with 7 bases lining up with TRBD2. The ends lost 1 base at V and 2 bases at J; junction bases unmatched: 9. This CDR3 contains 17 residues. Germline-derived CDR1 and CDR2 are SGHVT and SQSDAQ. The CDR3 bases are TGTGCCAGCAGCTTAGTAAAGGGACTACGCTCCACAGATACGCAGTATTTT. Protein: CASSLVKGLRSTDTQYF.

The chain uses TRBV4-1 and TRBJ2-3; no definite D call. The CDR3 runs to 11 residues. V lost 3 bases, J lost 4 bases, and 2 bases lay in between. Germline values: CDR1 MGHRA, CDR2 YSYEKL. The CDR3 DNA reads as TGCGCCAGCAGCCACTCAGATACGCAGTATTTT. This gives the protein CASSHSDTQYF.

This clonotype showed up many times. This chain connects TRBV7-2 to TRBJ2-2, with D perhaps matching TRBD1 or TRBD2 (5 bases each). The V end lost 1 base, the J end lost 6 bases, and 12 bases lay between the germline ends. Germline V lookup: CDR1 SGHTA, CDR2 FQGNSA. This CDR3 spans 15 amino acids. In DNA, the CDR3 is TGTGCCAGCAGCTTAGAGAGGGACGCGCCCGGGGAGCTGTTTTTT. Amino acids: CASSLERDAPGELFF. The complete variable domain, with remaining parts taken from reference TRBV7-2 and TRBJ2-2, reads GAGVSQSPSNKVTEKGKDVELRCDPISGHTALYWYRQSLGQGLEFLIYFQGNSAPDKSGLPSDRFSAERTGGSVSTLTIQRTQQEDSAVYLCASSLERDAPGELFFGEGSRLTVL.

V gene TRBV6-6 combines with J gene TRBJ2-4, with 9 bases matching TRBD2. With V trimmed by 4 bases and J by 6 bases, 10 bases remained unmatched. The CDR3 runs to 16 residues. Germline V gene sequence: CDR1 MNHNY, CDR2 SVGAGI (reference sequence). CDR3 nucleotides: TGTGCCAGCAGTTCCCCGGAGCGGGGGGTTACAAACATTCAGTACTTC. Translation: CASSSPERGVTNIQYF.

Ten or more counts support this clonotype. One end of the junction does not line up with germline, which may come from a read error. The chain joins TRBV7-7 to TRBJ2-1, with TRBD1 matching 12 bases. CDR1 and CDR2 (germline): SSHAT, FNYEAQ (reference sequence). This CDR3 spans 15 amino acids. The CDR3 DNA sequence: TGTGCTAGCAGCACCGGGACAGGGGGCCCAAATGAGCAGTTCTTC. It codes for CASSTGTGGPNEQFF.

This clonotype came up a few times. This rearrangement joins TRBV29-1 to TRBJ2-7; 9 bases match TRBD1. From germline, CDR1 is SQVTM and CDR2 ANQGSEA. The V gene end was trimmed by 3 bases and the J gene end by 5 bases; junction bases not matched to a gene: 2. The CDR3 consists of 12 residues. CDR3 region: CSVDWTGDEQYF. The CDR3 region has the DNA TGCAGCGTTGATTGGACAGGGGACGAGCAGTACTTC.

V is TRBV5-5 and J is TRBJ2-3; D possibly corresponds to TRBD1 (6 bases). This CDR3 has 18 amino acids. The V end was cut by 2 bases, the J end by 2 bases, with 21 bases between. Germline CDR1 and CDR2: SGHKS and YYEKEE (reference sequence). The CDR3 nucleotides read TGTGCCAGCAGCTTAGCCCCCCCGGGACATACAACCACAGATACGCAGTATTTT. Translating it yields CASSLAPPGHTTTDTQYF.

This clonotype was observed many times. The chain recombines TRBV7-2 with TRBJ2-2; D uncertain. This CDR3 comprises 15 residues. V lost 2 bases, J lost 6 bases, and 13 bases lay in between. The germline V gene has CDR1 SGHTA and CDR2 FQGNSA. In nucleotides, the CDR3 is TGTGCCAGCAGCTTATATCCCTCCTGGGCCGGGGAGCTGTTTTTT. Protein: CASSLYPSWAGELFF.

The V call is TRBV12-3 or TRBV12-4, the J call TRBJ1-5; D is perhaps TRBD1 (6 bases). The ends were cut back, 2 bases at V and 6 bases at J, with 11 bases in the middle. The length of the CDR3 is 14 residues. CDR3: CASSLWGAGQPQHF. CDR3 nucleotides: TGTGCCAGCAGTTTATGGGGGGCTGGTCAGCCCCAGCATTTT.

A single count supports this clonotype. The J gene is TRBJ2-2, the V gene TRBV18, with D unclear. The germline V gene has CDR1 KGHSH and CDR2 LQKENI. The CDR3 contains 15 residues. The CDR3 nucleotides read TGTGTCACTCCACCGCAAGAAGCGAACACCGGGGAGCTGTTTTTT. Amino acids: CVTPPQEANTGELFF.

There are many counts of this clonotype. The CDR3 loop is CASSPSGGAGLGETQYF. Written as DNA, the CDR3 is TGTGCCAGCAGCCCTAGCGGGGGGGCCGGATTGGGAGAGACCCAGTACTTC. The chain is built from TRBV7-8 and TRBJ2-5, with TRBD2 matching 12 bases. V dropped 5 bases and J dropped 4; count of bases not matched to a gene: 11. The CDR3 sequence is 17 residues long. The germline V gene encodes CDR1 SGHVS and CDR2 FQNEAQ.

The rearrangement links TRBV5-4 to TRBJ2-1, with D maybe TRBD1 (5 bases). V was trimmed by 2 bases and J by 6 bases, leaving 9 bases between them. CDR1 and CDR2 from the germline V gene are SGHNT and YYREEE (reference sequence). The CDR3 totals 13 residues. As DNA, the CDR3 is TGTGCCAGCAGCTTTGTGGGGCCCAATGAGCAGTTCTTC. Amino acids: CASSFVGPNEQFF.